The clone carrying this TCR beta chain was detected ten times or more. The sample comes from a study of Graves' ophthalmopathy and Graves' hyperthyroidism. CDR1 and CDR2 (germline): MNHEY, SVGAGI. This CDR3 comprises 16 residues. V was pared by 2 bases and J by 1 base, with 14 bases between. Investigators amplified TCR beta CDR3 regions from RNA transcripts. Following a first-round RT-PCR that used HTBI primers, a second-round multiplex PCR was carried out. TCRdb recomputed calls from the multiplex PCR reads with MiXCR, one row per CDR3 protein. The top ten clones hold roughly 1.4% of a sample with fewer than 400,000 distinct CDR3 sequences, approximately 20% of them seen once.

Sequencing was done on a sample of peripheral blood. This clonotype was sampled from a woman under 30 with Graves' ophthalmopathy. This chain connects TRBV6-5 to TRBJ1-1, with TRBD1 as a possible D gene (6 bases). The DNA for the CDR3 is TGTGCCAGCAGTTACCAACCGGGACACAAGAACACTGAAGCTTTCTTT. Its translation is CASSYQPGHKNTEAFF.